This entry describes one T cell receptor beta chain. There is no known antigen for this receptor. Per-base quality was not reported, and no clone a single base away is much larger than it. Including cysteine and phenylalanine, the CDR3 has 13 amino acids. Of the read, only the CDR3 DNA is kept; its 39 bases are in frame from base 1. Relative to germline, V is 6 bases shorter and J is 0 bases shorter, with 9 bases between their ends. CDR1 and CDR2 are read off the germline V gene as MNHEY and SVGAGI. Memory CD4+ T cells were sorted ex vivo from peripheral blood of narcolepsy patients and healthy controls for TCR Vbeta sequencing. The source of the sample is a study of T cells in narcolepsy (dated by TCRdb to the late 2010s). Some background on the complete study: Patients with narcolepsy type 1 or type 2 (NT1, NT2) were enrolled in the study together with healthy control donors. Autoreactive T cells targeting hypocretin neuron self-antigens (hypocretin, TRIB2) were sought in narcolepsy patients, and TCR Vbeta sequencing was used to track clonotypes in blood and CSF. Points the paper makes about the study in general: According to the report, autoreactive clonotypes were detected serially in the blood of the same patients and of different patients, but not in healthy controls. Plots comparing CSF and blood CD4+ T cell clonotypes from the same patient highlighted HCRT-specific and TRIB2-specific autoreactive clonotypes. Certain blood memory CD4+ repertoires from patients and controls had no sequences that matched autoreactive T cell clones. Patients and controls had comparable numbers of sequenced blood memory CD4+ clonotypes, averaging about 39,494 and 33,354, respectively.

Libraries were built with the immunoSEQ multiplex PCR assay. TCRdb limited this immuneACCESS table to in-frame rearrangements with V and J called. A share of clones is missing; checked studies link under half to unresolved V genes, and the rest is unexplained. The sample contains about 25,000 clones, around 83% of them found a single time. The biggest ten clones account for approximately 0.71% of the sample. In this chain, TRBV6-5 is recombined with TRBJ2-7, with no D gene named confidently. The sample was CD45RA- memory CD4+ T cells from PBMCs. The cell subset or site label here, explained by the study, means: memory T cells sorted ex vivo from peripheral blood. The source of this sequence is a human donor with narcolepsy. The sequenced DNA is TGTGCCAGCAGCTTGGCCGTCTCCTACGAGCAGTACTTC. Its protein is CASSLAVSYEQYF.